The T cell receptor beta chain described here comes from a study of CD8+CD57+ T cells in acquired aplastic anemia. Across the study: Yields of DNA that came from sorted CD4+ and CD8+ cells averaged about 3.4 ug.

CDR3 length: 16 residues. Deletions cut 0 bases from V and 1 base from J, with 10 bases between. The germline gives CDR1 DFQATT, CDR2 SNEGSKA (reference sequence). Details on this clonotype: No antigen is known for it.

Study-wide results and caveats: Any difference that existed in CD8+ Simpson's diversity between patients and controls was not significant.

By flow cytometry, patients selected for sequencing had shown an expansion of CD8+CD57+ cells. All patients were therapy-naive when blood was sampled. Profiles of TCR beta VDJ and CDR3 were generated from a genomic DNA template. Using its own MiXCR run on the reads, TCRdb lists one record per CDR3 protein. The sample lists about 180,000 distinct CDR3 sequences, approximately 52% seen once, with about 2% in the top ten. The receptor comes from a human donor with aplastic anemia. The V and J genes are TRBV20-1 and TRBJ1-6, with D maybe TRBD1 (6 bases). Sample: sorted CD4+, CD8+, or CD8+CD57+ T cells (not recorded which) from PBMCs. The CDR3, as DNA: TGCAGTGCTAGAGAAACAGGGAGTTCCTATAATTCACCCCTCCACTTT. Translating gives CSARETGSSYNSPLHF.